These 30 T cell receptor beta chains share one sample of origin, sequenced in a study of T cell repertoires in cytomegalovirus infection. TCRdb reprocessed the reads with MiXCR, giving one entry per CDR3 protein. The sample carries under 600,000 distinct CDR3 sequences, more than 15% recorded once. Sequenced material: CD8+ T cells from PBMCs. All receptors derive from a human donor in good health (CMV status not recorded). Some clones in this sample may be carry-over from other donors' samples.

This clonotype has a single count. A read error is possible here, since a much larger clone lies one base away. The chain uses TRBV7-3 and TRBJ2-1; 12 nucleotides line up with TRBD2. Germline values: CDR1 SGHTA, CDR2 FQGTGA. Unmatched junction bases numbered 7, after V lost 5 bases and J lost 8 bases. The CDR3 runs 15 residues. CDR3 sequence reads: CASSPTSGGGYEQFF. The CDR3 nucleotides are TGTGCCAGCAGCCCGACTAGCGGGGGTGGCTATGAGCAGTTCTTC.

The chain has TRBV19 and TRBJ2-4; 15 positions agree with TRBD2. The germline V gene has CDR1 LNHDA and CDR2 SQIVND (reference sequence). This CDR3 comprises 18 residues. Trimming cost V 2 bases and J 9 bases; bases outside gene matches: 11. The CDR3 DNA reads TGTGCCAGTAGTATACACCGGACTAGCGGGAGGGAAGGGAGCATTCAGTACTTC. Translating gives CASSIHRTSGREGSIQYF.

This clonotype showed up many times. This chain links TRBV7-3 with TRBJ1-1; the D is unclear. There are 17 residues in the CDR3. The V gene lost 2 bases and the J gene lost 2 bases, with 18 bases spanning the gap. Germline CDR1 and CDR2: SGHTA and FQGTGA. As DNA, the CDR3 is TGTGCCAGCAGCTTATTCTCCCTCTCACAGACCAACACTGAAGCTTTCTTT. Encoded protein: CASSLFSLSQTNTEAFF. Based on the CDR3 plus reference TRBV7-3 and TRBJ1-1, the full variable domain is GAGVSQTPSNKVTEKGKYVELRCDPISGHTALYWYRQSLGQGPEFLIYFQGTGAADDSGLPNDRFFAVRPEGSVSTLKIQRTERGDSAVYLCASSLFSLSQTNTEAFFGQGTRLTVV.

This clonotype has at least ten counts. The chain links TRBV7-3 to TRBJ2-1; D could derive from TRBD1 or TRBD2 (5 bases each). The CDR3 length is 15 residues. Germline CDR1 and CDR2: SGHTA and FQGTGA. The V gene lost 1 base and the J gene lost 4 bases, with 11 bases spanning the gap. CDR3 bases: TGTGCCAGCAGCTTAAGCCAGGGAGTGTACAATGAGCAGTTCTTC. It encodes CASSLSQGVYNEQFF.

This clonotype was counted many times. The CDR3 is CAEKGDSAKNIQYF. CDR3 in DNA: TGTGCCGAAAAGGGAGATTCAGCCAAAAACATTCAGTACTTC. The rearrangement links TRBV7-3 to TRBJ2-4; TRBD2 is a possible D gene (5 bases). The length of the CDR3 is 14 residues. CDR1 is SGHTA and CDR2 is FQGTGA in the germline V gene. Trimming pared 11 bases from V and 0 bases from J, leaving 14 bases between.

This clonotype was detected ten times or more. The J gene is TRBJ2-1, the V gene TRBV7-8, with 10 bases lining up with TRBD2. The CDR3 loop spans 16 amino acids. V lost 4 bases to trimming and J lost 4 bases; unmatched junction nucleotides: 7. The germline gives CDR1 SGHVS, CDR2 FQNEAQ. For the CDR3, the DNA is TGTGCCAGCAGCTCATACGATAGCGGGAGGTACAATGAGCAGTTCTTC. It yields the protein CASSSYDSGRYNEQFF.

In its sample, this clonotype was seen many times. This chain joins TRBV7-6 and TRBJ2-1; weak D call: TRBD1 (5 bases). The CDR3 totals 15 residues. Germline V gene data show CDR1 as SGHVS and CDR2 as FNYEAQ. V dropped 5 bases and J dropped 0 bases, with 11 bases sitting between them. CDR3: CASSRRESSYNEQFF. The DNA for the CDR3 is TGTGCCAGCAGCCGCAGGGAAAGCTCCTACAATGAGCAGTTCTTC. The full variable domain, with the rest looked up from reference TRBV7-6 and TRBJ2-1, is GAGVSQSPRYKVTKRGQDVALRCDPISGHVSLYWYRQALGQGPEFLTYFNYEAQQDKSGLPNDRFSAERPEGSISTLTIQRTEQRDSAMYRCASSRRESSYNEQFFGPGTRLTVL.

By its share, this clonotype is medium-sized. The genes are TRBV7-6 and TRBJ2-3; D is perhaps TRBD1 or TRBD2 (5 bases each). CDR1 SGHVS and CDR2 FNYEAQ come from the germline V gene. There are 21 residues in the CDR3. Trimming removed 0 bases at V and 0 bases at J, with 25 bases between. The CDR3: CASSLAVPGPPVDLSTDTQYF. The CDR3 bases are TGTGCCAGCAGCTTAGCGGTTCCGGGACCACCCGTGGACCTAAGCACAGATACGCAGTATTTT.

In DNA, the CDR3 is TGTGCCAGCAGCCAAGATACCGGACGGCTCACGAACACTGAAGCTTTCTTT. This encodes CASSQDTGRLTNTEAFF. The J gene is TRBJ1-1, the V gene TRBV4-2; D unresolved. The germline gives CDR1 LGHNA, CDR2 YNFKEQ. Between the trimmed V and J ends, which lost 0 bases and 1 base, there was a span of 15 bases. This CDR3 spans 17 amino acids.

The chain carries TRBV19 and TRBJ2-2; D is unresolved. Trimming pared 3 bases from V and 7 bases from J, leaving 12 bases between. This CDR3 region has 14 residues. Germline-derived CDR1 and CDR2 are LNHDA and SQIVND (reference sequence). The CDR3 sequence: CASSINPPGGELFF. The CDR3 DNA sequence: TGTGCCAGTAGTATTAACCCCCCCGGCGGGGAGCTGTTTTTT.

This clonotype was detected many times. The chain recombines TRBV11-2 with TRBJ1-1; D gene unclear. Trimming cost V 6 bases and J 1 base, with 9 bases left between them. The germline V gene has CDR1 SGHAT and CDR2 FQNNGV. The CDR3 totals 13 residues. CDR3: CASRQWRNTEAFF. CDR3 DNA: TGTGCCAGCAGGCAGTGGAGGAACACTGAAGCTTTCTTT. The whole variable domain, filled in from reference TRBV11-2 and TRBJ1-1, reads EAGVAQSPRYKIIEKRQSVAFWCNPISGHATLYWYQQILGQGPKLLIQFQNNGVVDDSQLPKDRFSAERLKGVDSTLKIQPAKLEDSAVYLCASRQWRNTEAFFGQGTRLTVV.

This clonotype showed up just a few times. This chain links TRBV4-1 with TRBJ1-2; TRBD1 is a possible D gene (5 bases). Trimming removed 2 bases at V and 8 bases at J, with 12 bases between. The germline CDR1 and CDR2 sequences are MGHRA and YSYEKL. This CDR3 region has 13 residues. The CDR3 coding sequence is TGCGCCAGCAGCCAATCCGGGGCTAAAGGCTACACCTTC. It codes for CASSQSGAKGYTF.

This clonotype has just a few counts. V and J are TRBV5-6 and TRBJ1-1, with D unclear. Germline values: CDR1 SGHDT, CDR2 YYEEEE. This CDR3 contains 17 residues. Trimming left V 5 bases short and J 11 bases short, with 31 bases between. This CDR3 is CASRSLLEPGDLGMAFF. The CDR3, as DNA: TGTGCCAGCAGGTCATTACTTGAGCCGGGAGACCTAGGGATGGCTTTCTTT.

This clonotype was seen ten or more times. This chain links TRBV2 with TRBJ2-7; D is unclear. The V and J ends lost 0 bases and 6 bases respectively, with 6 bases between them. CDR1 is SNHLY, CDR2 FYNNEI, per germline. The CDR3 has 12 residues. The CDR3 loop reads CASSEALSEQYF. CDR3 DNA: TGTGCCAGCAGTGAAGCGCTTAGCGAGCAGTACTTC.

The chain recombines TRBV2 with TRBJ2-7; D is undetermined. Germline CDR1 and CDR2: SNHLY and FYNNEI. The CDR3 contains 14 residues. Between the trimmed V and J ends, which lost 5 bases and 3 bases, there was a span of 14 bases. The CDR3 DNA reads as TGTGCCAGCAGTAGGCCCAACCTACGCTACGAGCAGTACTTC. Translated: CASSRPNLRYEQYF.

As concerns this clonotype: No conserved phenylalanine or tryptophan is present at the end of the CDR3, so a read error is the likely explanation. No DNA is shown, since the ends of the CDR3 on it are uncertain; the CDR3 is the one TCRdb lists. The rearrangement joins TRBV7-6 to TRBJ2-1; the tabulated D call, TRBD2, remains unverified against the DNA. From its first to its last residue, the CDR3 has 17 amino acids. Germline-derived CDR1 and CDR2 are SGHVS and FNYEAQ. This CDR3 reads CASSLRGGGALYNEQLL.

The chain recombines TRBV27 with TRBJ2-1; 7 bases fit TRBD1. This CDR3 spans 15 amino acids. Germline V gene sequence: CDR1 MNHEY, CDR2 SMNVEV (reference sequence). With 5 bases clipped from V and 6 bases from J, the junction kept 10 bases outside the gene matches. This chain's CDR3 is CASSPTTGLVNEQFF. The CDR3 DNA sequence: TGTGCCAGCAGTCCGACGACAGGGCTAGTCAATGAGCAGTTCTTC.

In its sample, this clonotype was seen many times. The V gene is TRBV11-2, the J gene TRBJ2-5; either TRBD1 or TRBD2 may fit D (5 bases each). Germline V gene sequence: CDR1 SGHAT, CDR2 FQNNGV. This CDR3 contains 14 residues. V was cut by 7 bases and J by 2 bases, with 14 bases left in between. CDR3 in amino acids: CASTLGEGQETQYF. The DNA of the CDR3 is TGTGCCAGCACCCTAGGTGAGGGGCAAGAGACCCAGTACTTC.

At least ten counts were recorded for this clonotype. The J gene is TRBJ2-1, the V gene TRBV11-2, with 9 bases matching TRBD1. The CDR3 spans 16 residues. Germline V gene lookup returns CDR1 SGHAT and CDR2 FQNNGV. V gave up 5 bases and J gave up 8 bases; unmatched junction bases: 13. The CDR3 sequence: CASSGYRGRRSDEQFF. Here the CDR3 DNA reads TGTGCCAGCAGCGGTTACAGGGGGCGCAGAAGCGATGAGCAGTTCTTC.

This clonotype has just a few counts. The J gene is TRBJ2-3, the V gene TRBV27, with TRBD1 identical over 7 bases. There are 18 residues in the CDR3. V shed 0 bases, J shed 5 bases, and the junction held 14 bases outside the gene matches. Per the germline V gene, CDR1 is MNHEY and CDR2 is SMNVEV (reference sequence). The CDR3 loop reads CASSLSLHRGSAEDTQYF. The CDR3, as DNA: TGTGCCAGCAGTTTATCCCTACACAGGGGTAGTGCTGAAGATACGCAGTATTTT.

The chain is built from TRBV13 and TRBJ2-2; TRBD1 agrees at 7 bases. This CDR3 has 15 amino acids. Trimming took 6 bases from V and 0 from J; bases not matched to a gene: 4. The germline V gene encodes CDR1 PRHDT and CDR2 FYEKMQ (reference sequence). This CDR3 reads CASRYTGANTGELFF. CDR3 nucleotides: TGTGCCAGCAGGTATACAGGGGCGAACACCGGGGAGCTGTTTTTT.

This clonotype has only a few counts. The J gene is TRBJ2-3, the V gene TRBV6-6, with 7 bases aligning to TRBD2. V lost 7 bases, J lost 1 base, and 2 bases stayed unmatched. CDR1 MNHNY and CDR2 SVGAGI come from the germline V gene (reference sequence). There are 13 residues in the CDR3. The CDR3 coding sequence is TGTGCCAGCAAGGGAGGGGGCACAGATACGCAGTATTTT. This translates into CASKGGGTDTQYF.

This clonotype was recorded at least ten times. The genes are TRBV7-6 and TRBJ2-3, with D unresolved. The CDR3 consists of 16 residues. With 0 bases removed from V and 1 base from J, the gap between germline ends came to 11 bases. Germline assignment: CDR1 SGHVS and CDR2 FNYEAQ. The CDR3 sequence is CASSLAKYLGTDTQYF. The CDR3 region has the DNA TGTGCCAGCAGCTTAGCTAAGTATTTGGGCACAGATACGCAGTATTTT.

This clonotype has a handful of counts. V is TRBV9 and J is TRBJ2-1; 8 bases map to TRBD2. CDR1 and CDR2 (germline): SGDLS, YYNGEE. This CDR3 spans 16 amino acids. V was clipped by 0 bases and J by 9 bases; unmatched bases: 11. CDR3: CASSVEGPGGGSEQFF. CDR3 nucleotides: TGTGCCAGCAGCGTAGAGGGCCCGGGGGGGGGGTCTGAGCAGTTCTTC. The whole variable domain, remainder taken from reference TRBV9 and TRBJ2-1, is DSGVTQTPKHLITATGQRVTLRCSPRSGDLSVYWYQQSLDQGLQFLIQYYNGEERAKGNILERFSAQQFPDLHSELNLSSLELGDSALYFCASSVEGPGGGSEQFFGPGTRLTVL.

This clonotype came up many times. This chain connects TRBV7-8 to TRBJ1-5; TRBD1 might be the D (5 bases). This CDR3 is 15 amino acids long. Trimming took off 4 bases at V and 1 base at J, with 11 bases between the two ends. The germline V gene has CDR1 SGHVS and CDR2 FQNEAQ. The CDR3 is CASSSHRDSNQPQHF. For the CDR3, the DNA is TGTGCCAGCAGCTCACACCGGGACAGCAATCAGCCCCAGCATTTT.

This clonotype was seen repeatedly, ten times or more. The chain couples TRBV7-8 to TRBJ2-7; TRBD1 might be the D (5 bases). The V end lost 8 bases, the J end lost 3 bases, and 17 bases lay between the germline ends. Germline V gene data show CDR1 as SGHVS and CDR2 as FQNEAQ. The CDR3 totals 14 residues. As DNA, the CDR3 is TGTGCCAGCGGGGTAACAGGAACCTACTACGAGCAGTACTTC. It codes for CASGVTGTYYEQYF.

The J gene is TRBJ2-7, the V gene TRBV27; D gene unclear. The CDR3 consists of 15 residues. Trimming removed 1 base at V and 3 bases at J, with 13 bases between. Germline V gene sequence: CDR1 MNHEY, CDR2 SMNVEV (reference sequence). The CDR3 spells CASSLLSLSNYEQYF. The CDR3 DNA reads TGTGCCAGCAGTTTATTGTCTCTCTCTAACTACGAGCAGTACTTC.

At least ten counts were recorded for this clonotype. This chain links TRBV6-5 with TRBJ2-7; 7 bases agree with TRBD2. This CDR3 is 14 amino acids long. CDR1 is MNHEY, CDR2 SVGAGI, per germline. J was trimmed by 3 bases and V by 5 bases; bases with no gene match: 7. The CDR3, as DNA: TGTGCCAGCAGTCAGAGGGGCGGGGGCTACGAGCAGTACTTC. Residues: CASSQRGGGYEQYF.

This clonotype has at least ten counts. The chain links TRBV7-9 to TRBJ2-7; D is uncertain. CDR3 size: 16 residues. Trimming took off 7 bases at V and 0 bases at J, with 19 bases between the two ends. The V gene's germline CDR1 is SEHNR and CDR2 FQNEAQ (reference sequence). DNA of the CDR3: TGTGCCAGCACAAGTCGGGTCGGCAGGAACTCCTACGAGCAGTACTTC. Amino acids: CASTSRVGRNSYEQYF. The full variable domain, in which reference TRBV7-9 and TRBJ2-7 provide the parts outside the CDR3, is DTGVSQNPRHKITKRGQNVTFRCDPISEHNRLYWYRQTLGQGPEFLTYFQNEAQLEKSRLLSDRFSAERPKGSFSTLEIQRTEQGDSAMYLCASTSRVGRNSYEQYFGPGTRLTVT.

V usage is TRBV27 and J usage is TRBJ2-1, with 7 bases fitting TRBD2. Germline V gives CDR1 MNHEY, CDR2 SMNVEV (reference sequence). The V segment lost 0 bases and the J segment 10 bases; nucleotides outside the gene matches: 9. CDR3 size: 15 residues. This chain's CDR3 is CASSLSRTRGREQFF. CDR3 bases: TGTGCCAGCAGTTTATCCAGGACTAGAGGGAGGGAGCAGTTCTTC.